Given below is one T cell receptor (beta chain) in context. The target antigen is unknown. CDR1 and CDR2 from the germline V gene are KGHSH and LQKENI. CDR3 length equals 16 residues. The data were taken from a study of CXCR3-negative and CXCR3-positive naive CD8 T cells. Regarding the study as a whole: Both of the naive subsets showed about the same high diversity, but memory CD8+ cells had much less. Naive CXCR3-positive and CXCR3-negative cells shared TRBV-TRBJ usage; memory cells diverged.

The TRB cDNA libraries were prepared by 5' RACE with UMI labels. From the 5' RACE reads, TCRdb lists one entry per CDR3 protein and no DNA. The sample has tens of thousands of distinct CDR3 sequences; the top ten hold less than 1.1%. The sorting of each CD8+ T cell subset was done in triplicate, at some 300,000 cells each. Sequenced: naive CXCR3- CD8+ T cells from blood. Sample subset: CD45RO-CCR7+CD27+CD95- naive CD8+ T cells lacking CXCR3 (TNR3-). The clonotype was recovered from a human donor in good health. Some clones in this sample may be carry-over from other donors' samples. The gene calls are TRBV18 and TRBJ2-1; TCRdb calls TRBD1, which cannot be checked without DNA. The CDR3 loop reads CASSPPRRGAYNEQFF. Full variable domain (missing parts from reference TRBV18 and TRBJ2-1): NAGVMQNPRHLVRRRGQEARLRCSPMKGHSHVYWYRQLPEEGLKFMVYLQKENIIDESGMPKERFSAEFPKEGPSILRIQQVVRGDSAAYFCASSPPRRGAYNEQFFGPGTRLTVL.